This passage covers 4 T cell receptor beta chains from one sample sequenced in a study of cytomegalovirus exposure and HLA in healthy donors. PCR involved 60 Vbeta and 13 Jbeta primers. Sequencing used immunoSEQ multiplex PCR; TCRdb keeps in-frame clones, though not all of them. The table includes 99,000 or so clones, 75% to 85% detected once. The material sequenced was PBMCs. These receptors came from a man aged 18 to 29 in good health and CMV-seronegative.

V gene TRBV15 combines with J gene TRBJ1-3; TRBD1 matches 7 bases. J was trimmed by 2 bases and V by 0 bases; bases with no gene match: 1. This CDR3 contains 15 residues. Germline CDR1 LNHNV, CDR2 YYDKDF (reference sequence). DNA for the CDR3: TGTGCCACCAGCAGAGACACAGGGGCTGGAAACACCATATATTTT. Protein: CATSRDTGAGNTIYF.

The rearrangement joins TRBV6-1 to TRBJ1-2; 7 positions agree with TRBD1. V shed 7 bases and J 10 bases; nucleotides not matched to a gene: 9. CDR3 length: 12 residues. Germline V gene lookup returns CDR1 MNHNS and CDR2 SASEGT. The CDR3 DNA sequence: TGTGCCAGCACCCCGATGACAGGGTTCTACACCTTC. Protein product: CASTPMTGFYTF.

The chain recombines TRBV7-9 with TRBJ1-1; a possible D gene is TRBD1 (5 bases). This CDR3 contains 15 residues. The germline CDR1 and CDR2 sequences are SEHNR and FQNEAQ (reference sequence). The V end was cut by 1 base, the J end by 5 bases, with 14 bases between. CDR3 sequence: CASSLGTLERTEAFF. As DNA, the CDR3 is TGTGCCAGCAGCTTAGGGACACTCGAACGAACTGAAGCTTTCTTT.

The chain employs TRBV10-3 and TRBJ2-5, with D possibly being TRBD1 (6 bases). The CDR3 consists of 17 residues. Trimming left V 0 bases short and J 5 bases short, with 19 bases between. Germline V gene lookup returns CDR1 ENHRY and CDR2 SYGVKD. The CDR3 nucleotides are TGTGCCATCAGTGAGTCGATTCTCCGCAGGGGAAGGGAGACCCAGTACTTC. It translates to CAISESILRRGRETQYF.